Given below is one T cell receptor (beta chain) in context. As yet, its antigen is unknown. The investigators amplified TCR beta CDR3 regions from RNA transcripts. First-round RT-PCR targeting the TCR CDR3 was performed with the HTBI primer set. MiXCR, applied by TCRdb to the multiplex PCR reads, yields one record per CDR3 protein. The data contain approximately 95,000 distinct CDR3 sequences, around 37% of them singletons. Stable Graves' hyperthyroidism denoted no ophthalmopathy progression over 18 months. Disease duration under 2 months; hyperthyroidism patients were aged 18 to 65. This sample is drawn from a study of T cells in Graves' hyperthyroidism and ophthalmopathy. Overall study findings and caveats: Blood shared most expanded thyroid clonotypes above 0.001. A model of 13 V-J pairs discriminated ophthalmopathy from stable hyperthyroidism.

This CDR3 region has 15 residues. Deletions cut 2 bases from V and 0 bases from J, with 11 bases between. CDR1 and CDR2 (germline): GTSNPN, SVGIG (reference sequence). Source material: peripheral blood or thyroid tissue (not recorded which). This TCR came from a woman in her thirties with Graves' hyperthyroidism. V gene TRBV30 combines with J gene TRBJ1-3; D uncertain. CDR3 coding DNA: TGTGCCTGGAGTATCCGGGCCTTCTCTGGAAACACCATATATTTT. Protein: CAWSIRAFSGNTIYF. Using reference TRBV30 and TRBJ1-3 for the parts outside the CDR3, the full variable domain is SQTIHQWPATLVQPVGSPLSLECTVEGTSNPNLYWYRQAAGRGLQLLFYSVGIGQISSEVPQNLSASRPQDRQFILSSKKLLLSDSGFYLCAWSIRAFSGNTIYFGEGSWLTVV.